The 28 T cell receptor beta chains below were found in one sample sequenced in a study of shared clonotypes between healthy human individuals. Produced via immunoSEQ multiplex PCR; TCRdb's table is partial and in-frame only. This table has almost 750,000 clones, 55% to 80% appearing once. The sequencing input was memory CD4+ T cells sorted from blood. The subset: CD45RA-negative fraction. These receptors came from a woman aged 25 to 39 in good health.

This clone was seen at least ten times. The gene calls are TRBV27 and TRBJ1-2; 7 bases match TRBD1. This CDR3 is built from 13 residues. Germline values: CDR1 MNHEY, CDR2 SMNVEV (reference sequence). Trimming cost V 10 bases and J 5 bases; bases outside gene matches: 10. The chain's CDR3 is CATKPGQTYGYTF. Here the CDR3 DNA reads TGTGCCACCAAACCGGGACAGACATATGGCTACACCTTC.

The V gene is TRBV10-3, the J gene TRBJ1-2; D ambiguous. CDR3 size: 14 residues. Germline lookup yields CDR1 ENHRY and CDR2 SYGVKD. The V end lost 2 bases, the J end lost 0 bases, and 7 bases lay between the germline ends. In DNA form, the CDR3 reads TGTGCCATCAGTGAGCACGGTGCTAACTATGGCTACACCTTC. It encodes CAISEHGANYGYTF.

The V gene is TRBV28, the J gene TRBJ1-3, with D tentatively TRBD1 (5 bases). This CDR3 is 17 amino acids long. The germline CDR1 and CDR2 sequences are MDHEN and SYDVKM. With 1 base removed from V and 0 bases from J, the gap between germline ends came to 13 bases. In DNA form, the CDR3 reads TGTGCCAGCAGTTTATTTCGGGTGGGGGGCTCTGGAAACACCATATATTTT. Amino acids: CASSLFRVGGSGNTIYF.

This chain connects TRBV6-5 to TRBJ2-7; a possible D gene is TRBD1 (6 bases). CDR1 and CDR2 from the germline V gene are MNHEY and SVGAGI. Trimming took off 4 bases at V and 6 bases at J, with 16 bases between the two ends. The CDR3 covers 14 residues. The CDR3 DNA follows: TGTGCCAGCAGTTTATCCAGGGGACCCTCCGAGCAGTACTTC. Residues: CASSLSRGPSEQYF.

The chain joins TRBV23-1 to TRBJ1-5; TRBD1 is a possible D gene (6 bases). TRBV23-1 is labeled an ORF, and its function is uncertain. This CDR3 contains 16 residues. Trimming left V 7 bases short and J 1 base short, with 17 bases between. The CDR3 DNA reads as TGCGCCAGCACCAGACAGGACCGAGCGAGCAATCAGCCCCAGCATTTT. As protein: CASTRQDRASNQPQHF.

The V call is TRBV28, the J call TRBJ2-1, with a weak D call TRBD2 (5 bases). The CDR3 loop spans 15 amino acids. Per the germline V gene, CDR1 is MDHEN and CDR2 is SYDVKM. V lost 5 bases and J lost 4, with 15 bases in between. The CDR3 loop is CASSPSGLLYNEQFF. As DNA, the CDR3 is TGTGCCAGCAGTCCAAGCGGATTGCTTTACAATGAGCAGTTCTTC. Using reference TRBV28 and TRBJ2-1 for the parts outside the CDR3, the full variable domain is DVKVTQSSRYLVKRTGEKVFLECVQDMDHENMFWYRQDPGLGLRLIYFSYDVKMKEKGDIPEGYSVSREKKERFSLILESASTNQTSMYLCASSPSGLLYNEQFFGPGTRLTVL.

The chain combines TRBV7-3 with TRBJ2-7; TRBD2 is a possible D gene (6 bases). Looked up from germline, CDR1 is SGHTA and CDR2 is FQGTGA. Trimming removed 3 bases from V and 3 bases from J, with 15 bases in between. The CDR3 is made up of 15 amino acids. CDR3 bases: TGTGCCAGCAGCTTCGACGGGAGTGGATACTACGAGCAGTACTTC. It yields the protein CASSFDGSGYYEQYF.

V and J are TRBV5-8 and TRBJ1-5, with D uncertain. V lost 1 base, J lost 5 bases, and 13 bases lay in between. CDR1 and CDR2 (germline): SGHTS, YDEGEE. CDR3 length: 15 residues. The CDR3, as DNA: TGTGCCAGCAGCTTGAAAGGGAAGGCTGATCAGCCCCAGCATTTT. It yields the protein CASSLKGKADQPQHF. Together with reference TRBV5-8 and TRBJ1-5, the CDR3 gives the full variable domain: EAGVTQSPTHLIKTRGQQATLRCSPISGHTSVYWYQQALGLGLQFLLWYDEGEERNRGNFPPRFSGRQFPNYSSELNVNALELEDSALYLCASSLKGKADQPQHFGDGTRLSIL.

This chain links TRBV29-1 with TRBJ2-5; D might be TRBD1 or TRBD2, each matching 5 bases. TRBJ2-7 explains the end of the DNA better; the J call may be wrong. This CDR3 comprises 11 residues. Germline assignment: CDR1 SQVTM and CDR2 ANQGSEA. CDR3 DNA sequence: TGCAGCGTGGGGGATATAAGCGAGCAGTACTTC. Translated, it gives CSVGDISEQYF.

V is TRBV5-5 and J is TRBJ1-5; D call uncertain. In germline, CDR1 is SGHKS, CDR2 YYEKEE (reference sequence). Deletions cut 0 bases from V and 9 bases from J, with 13 bases between. The CDR3 length is 14 residues. CDR3 residues: CASSLGIEGSPQHF. In DNA, the CDR3 is TGTGCCAGCAGCTTGGGGATAGAAGGGTCGCCCCAGCATTTT.

The rearrangement links TRBV6-5 to TRBJ1-5; D perhaps matches TRBD1 (5 bases). The CDR3 extends over 13 amino acids. V shed 5 bases and J shed 7 bases, with 12 bases lying between them. The germline V gene has CDR1 MNHEY and CDR2 SVGAGI. The CDR3 coding sequence is TGTGCCAGCAGTGAGCTCAGGGTCCAGCCCCAGCATTTT. Translation gives CASSELRVQPQHF.

This clone was seen at least ten times. This chain uses TRBV5-6 with TRBJ2-7, with D hard to call. Germline V lookup: CDR1 SGHDT, CDR2 YYEEEE. Trimming left V 4 bases short and J 0 bases short, with 14 bases between. This CDR3 is 15 amino acids long. CDR3 region: CASSDLGRSSYEQYF. Written as DNA, the CDR3 is TGTGCCAGCAGCGACCTAGGGCGGAGCTCCTACGAGCAGTACTTC.

The J gene is TRBJ2-1, the V gene TRBV28, with D possibly TRBD2 on 6 matching bases. The germline gives CDR1 MDHEN, CDR2 SYDVKM. V was shortened by 11 bases and J by 0 bases, with 17 bases between the two germline ends. CDR3 length: 15 amino acids. The CDR3 region has the DNA TGTGCCTGGGGGGACCCCTCGAGCTCCTACAATGAGCAGTTCTTC. It specifies CAWGDPSSSYNEQFF. Using reference TRBV28 and TRBJ2-1 for the parts outside the CDR3, the full variable domain is DVKVTQSSRYLVKRTGEKVFLECVQDMDHENMFWYRQDPGLGLRLIYFSYDVKMKEKGDIPEGYSVSREKKERFSLILESASTNQTSMYLCAWGDPSSSYNEQFFGPGTRLTVL.

This clone came up a few times. The J gene is TRBJ2-7, the V gene TRBV5-1; D unclear. Per germline, CDR1 SGHRS and CDR2 YFSETQ. The CDR3 consists of 11 residues. The V gene lost 4 bases and the J gene lost 5 bases, with 7 bases spanning the gap. CDR3 bases: TGCGCCAGCAGCGCGAGCGACGAGCAGTACTTC. Translating gives CASSASDEQYF. The whole variable domain, filled in from reference TRBV5-1 and TRBJ2-7, reads KAGVTQTPRYLIKTRGQQVTLSCSPISGHRSVSWYQQTPGQGLQFLFEYFSETQRNKGNFPGRFSGRQFSNSRSEMNVSTLELGDSALYLCASSASDEQYFGPGTRLTVT.

The rearrangement uses TRBV4-2 and TRBJ2-3; either TRBD1 or TRBD2 may fit D (6 bases each). With 0 bases removed from V and 0 bases from J, the gap between germline ends came to 16 bases. Looked up from germline, CDR1 is LGHNA and CDR2 is YNFKEQ. This CDR3 is 18 amino acids long. The CDR3 loop reads CASSQDRRRGLSTDTQYF. CDR3 coding DNA: TGTGCCAGCAGCCAAGACCGGCGGAGGGGGTTAAGCACAGATACGCAGTATTTT.

V gene TRBV7-6 combines with J gene TRBJ1-1; 7 nucleotides agree with TRBD1. Germline CDR1 is SGHVS and CDR2 is FNYEAQ. This CDR3 is 15 amino acids long. V was clipped by 5 bases and J by 4 bases; unmatched bases: 10. The CDR3 DNA is TGTGCCAGCAGCCCCGGTTGGAGGGGGCGCACTGAAGCTTTCTTT. Translating gives CASSPGWRGRTEAFF.

This clone came up once. The chain has TRBV5-4 and TRBJ2-5; maybe TRBD2 (6 bases). CDR1 is SGHNT and CDR2 is YYREEE in the germline V gene (reference sequence). Trimming removed 4 bases at V and 4 bases at J, with 11 bases between. The CDR3 sequence is 13 residues long. CDR3 sequence reads: CASSQGGRETQYF. The CDR3 DNA sequence: TGTGCCAGCAGCCAAGGAGGGCGAGAGACCCAGTACTTC.

This clone was seen more than once but under ten times. The V gene is TRBV7-9, the J gene TRBJ1-1; 7 nucleotides line up with TRBD1. Per germline, CDR1 SEHNR and CDR2 FQNEAQ (reference sequence). V gave up 5 bases and J gave up 1 base; unmatched junction bases: 10. The CDR3 loop spans 16 amino acids. This chain's CDR3 is CASSVPGQRRNTEAFF. Here the CDR3 DNA reads TGTGCCAGCAGCGTACCGGGACAGAGAAGGAACACTGAAGCTTTCTTT.

The chain joins TRBV11-2 to TRBJ2-7, with TRBD2 matching over 10 bases. The junction had 14 bases not matched to a gene; V was cut back by 7 bases and J by 5 bases. Germline CDR1 reads SGHAT; CDR2 reads FQNNGV. The CDR3 length is 16 residues. The CDR3 sequence: CASTGASGLASHEQYF. CDR3 in DNA: TGTGCCAGCACAGGGGCGTCGGGACTAGCGTCCCACGAGCAGTACTTC.

This clone has a handful of counts. The chain recombines TRBV5-3 with TRBJ1-5, with TRBD1 matching over 7 bases. TRBV5-3 is an ORF; its function is uncertain. This CDR3 contains 19 residues. J gave up 4 bases and V 4 bases, and 20 bases lay outside the gene matches. This CDR3 reads CARSRTGQVGSRINQPQHF. The CDR3 DNA is TGTGCCAGAAGCCGGACCGGACAGGTTGGTTCGCGAATTAATCAGCCCCAGCATTTT.

The sample holds a few counts of this clone. This sequence joins TRBV15 and TRBJ1-2, with TRBD1 matching 7 bases. V gave up 1 base and J gave up 8 bases; unmatched junction bases: 10. The CDR3 has 15 amino acids. CDR1 and CDR2 from the germline V gene are LNHNV and YYDKDF (reference sequence). CDR3 loop: CATSRVGTEVFGYTF. CDR3 bases: TGTGCCACCAGCAGAGTCGGGACAGAGGTATTCGGCTACACCTTC.

The rearrangement links TRBV7-9 to TRBJ1-5; D may be TRBD1 (6 bases). CDR3 length equals 15 residues. Germline CDR1 reads SEHNR; CDR2 reads FQNEAQ (reference sequence). V lost 1 base, J lost 6 bases, and 13 bases lay in between. The CDR3 sequence is CASSLGGATIQPQHF. CDR3 bases: TGTGCCAGCAGCTTAGGGGGGGCCACAATTCAGCCCCAGCATTTT.

The chain joins TRBV11-1 to TRBJ1-1, with a weak D call TRBD1 (5 bases). The CDR3 has 15 residues. From germline, CDR1 is SGHAT and CDR2 FQDESV (reference sequence). Trimming stripped 0 bases from V and 1 base from J, with 9 bases between. The CDR3 DNA follows: TGTGCCAGCAGCTTAGCATCCGGGGCGAACACTGAAGCTTTCTTT. Protein product: CASSLASGANTEAFF.

In the case of this clone: The sample carries other DNA sequences with the same CDR3. The rearrangement links TRBV2 to TRBJ2-1, with D uncertain. The CDR3 length is 14 residues. Germline CDR1 reads SNHLY; CDR2 reads FYNNEI. V was shortened by 4 bases and J by 4 bases, with 11 bases between the two germline ends. CDR3 sequence reads: CASSGPLSYNEQFF. As DNA, the CDR3 is TGTGCCAGCAGTGGCCCCCTCAGTTACAATGAGCAGTTCTTC. Filled out from reference TRBV2 and TRBJ2-1, the complete variable domain reads EPEVTQTPSHQVTQMGQEVILRCVPISNHLYFYWYRQILGQKVEFLVSFYNNEISEKSEIFDDQFSVERPDGSNFTLKIRSTKLEDSAMYFCASSGPLSYNEQFFGPGTRLTVL.

The V call is TRBV4-1, the J call TRBJ2-1, with 8 bases fitting TRBD2. This CDR3 comprises 14 residues. V dropped 1 base and J dropped 9; count of bases not matched to a gene: 5. Germline V CDR1 and CDR2: MGHRA, YSYEKL. The DNA of the CDR3 is TGCGCCAGCAGCCAAGTCCGGACTAGCTCTGAGCAGTTCTTC. This translates into CASSQVRTSSEQFF.

In this sample, this clone turned up a few times. This chain connects TRBV19 to TRBJ1-4; 7 nucleotides line up with TRBD1. Germline CDR1 and CDR2: LNHDA and SQIVND (reference sequence). The trim removed 3 bases at V and 3 bases at J, leaving 1 base unmatched. CDR3 size: 14 residues. The CDR3 DNA reads as TGTGCCAGTAGTATGGGACAGCCTAATGAAAAACTGTTTTTT. Protein sequence: CASSMGQPNEKLFF.

Regarding this clone: An end of the junction differs from the germline gene, which may be a read error. The chain has TRBV9 and TRBJ2-2; TRBD2 aligns across 9 bases. The germline V gene has CDR1 SGDLS and CDR2 YYNGEE. CDR3 length: 15 amino acids. CDR3 amino acids: CASSTGLAKTGELFF. The CDR3, as DNA: TGTGCCAGCAGCACTGGACTAGCGAAGACCGGGGAGCTGTTTTTT.

The V gene is TRBV7-8, the J gene TRBJ1-5, with D possibly matching TRBD1 (6 bases). The ends were cut back, 2 bases at V and 0 bases at J, with 14 bases in the middle. The CDR3 length is 17 residues. The germline V gene has CDR1 SGHVS and CDR2 FQNEAQ. The CDR3 spells CASSLIWAGVSNQPQHF. CDR3 bases: TGTGCCAGCAGCTTAATATGGGCAGGGGTTAGCAATCAGCCCCAGCATTTT. The full variable domain, with the rest looked up from reference TRBV7-8 and TRBJ1-5, is GAGVSQSPRYKVAKRGQDVALRCDPISGHVSLFWYQQALGQGPEFLTYFQNEAQLDKSGLPSDRFFAERPEGSVSTLKIQRTQQEDSAVYLCASSLIWAGVSNQPQHFGDGTRLSIL.